This TCR beta chain was obtained from a study of blood T cell repertoires in COVID-19. Looking at the study overall: PBMCs, B-cell-depleted T cells, or T cells provided the cDNA or gDNA that made up the material.

The protocol was immunoSEQ multiplex PCR, while the TCRdb copy is restricted to in-frame clones and leaves out a portion. The table has more than 200,000 clones, about 85% seen once; the top ten hold 3.5% to 5%. The V end lost 7 bases, the J end lost 9 bases, and 16 bases lay between the germline ends. CDR3 length: 13 amino acids. This sequence joins TRBV12-3 or TRBV12-4 and TRBJ1-5; D gene unclear. This receptor was obtained from a man between 60 and 75 years old with acute or convalescent COVID-19. Sequenced input: peripheral blood. In DNA form, the CDR3 reads TGTGCCAGCACCCTTGGGAGCGCTTGGCCCCAGCATTTT. It encodes CASTLGSAWPQHF.